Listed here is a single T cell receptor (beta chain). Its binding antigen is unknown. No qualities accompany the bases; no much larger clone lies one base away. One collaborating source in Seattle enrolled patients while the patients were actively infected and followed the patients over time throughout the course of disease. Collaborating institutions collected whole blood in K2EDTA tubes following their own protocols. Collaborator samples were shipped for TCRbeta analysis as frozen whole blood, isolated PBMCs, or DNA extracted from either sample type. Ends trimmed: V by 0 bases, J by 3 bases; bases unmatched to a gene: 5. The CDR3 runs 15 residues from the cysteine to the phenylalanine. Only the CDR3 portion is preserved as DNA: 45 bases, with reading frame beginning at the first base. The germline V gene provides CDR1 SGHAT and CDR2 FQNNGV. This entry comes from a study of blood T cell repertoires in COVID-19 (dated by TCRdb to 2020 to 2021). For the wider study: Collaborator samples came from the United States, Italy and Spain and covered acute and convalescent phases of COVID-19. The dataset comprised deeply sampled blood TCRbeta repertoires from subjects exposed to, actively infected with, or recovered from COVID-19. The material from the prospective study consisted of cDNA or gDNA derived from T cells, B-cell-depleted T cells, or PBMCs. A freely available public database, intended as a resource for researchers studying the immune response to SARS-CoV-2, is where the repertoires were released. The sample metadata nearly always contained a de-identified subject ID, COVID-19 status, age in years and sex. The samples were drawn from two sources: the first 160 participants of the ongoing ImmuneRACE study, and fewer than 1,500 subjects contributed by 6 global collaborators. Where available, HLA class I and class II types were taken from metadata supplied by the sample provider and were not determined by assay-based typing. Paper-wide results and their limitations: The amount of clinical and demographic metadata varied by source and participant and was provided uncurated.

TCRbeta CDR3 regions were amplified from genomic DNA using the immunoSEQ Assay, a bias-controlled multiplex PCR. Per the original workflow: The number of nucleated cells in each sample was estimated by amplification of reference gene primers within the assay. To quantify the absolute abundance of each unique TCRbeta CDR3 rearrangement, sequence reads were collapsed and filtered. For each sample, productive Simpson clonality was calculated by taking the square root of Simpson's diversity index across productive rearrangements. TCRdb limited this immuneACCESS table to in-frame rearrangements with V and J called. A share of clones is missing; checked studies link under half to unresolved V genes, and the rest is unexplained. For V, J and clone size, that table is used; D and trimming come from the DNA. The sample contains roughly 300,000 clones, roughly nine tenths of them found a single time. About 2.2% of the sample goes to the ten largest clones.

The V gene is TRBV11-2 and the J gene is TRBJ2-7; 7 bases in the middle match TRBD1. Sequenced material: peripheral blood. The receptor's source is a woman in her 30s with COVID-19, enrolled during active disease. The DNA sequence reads TGTGCCAGCAGCTTAGAAACAGGGGTGAACTACGAGCAGTACTTC. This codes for CASSLETGVNYEQYF. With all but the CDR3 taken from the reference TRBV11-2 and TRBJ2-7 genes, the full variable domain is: EAGVAQSPRYKIIEKRQSVAFWCNPISGHATLYWYQQILGQGPKLLIQFQNNGVVDDSQLPKDRFSAERLKGVDSTLKIQPAKLEDSAVYLCASSLETGVNYEQYFGPGTRLTVT.